The 7 T cell receptor beta chains given below trace back to one sample, sequenced in a study of vaccination and CD4 T cells after COVID-19. The treatment was: roughly 10-day PBMC culture with coronavirus spike peptide pools or control peptides (ViraFEST assay). For these TCRs, the target antigens are not known. Cultured CD4+ T-cell DNA underwent Oncomine TCR Beta short-read sequencing. Via MiXCR, TCRdb re-called the PCR reads, giving one row per CDR3 protein. Among several thousand distinct CDR3 sequences, 13% to 15% were seen once, and the ten largest hold about 17%. The sequencing input was CD4+ T cells from blood, cultured in vitro. These receptors originate from a human donor who had recovered from COVID-19.

Only a few counts were recorded for this clonotype. The V call is TRBV10-3, the J call TRBJ2-5; D gene uncertain. Germline CDR1 and CDR2: ENHRY and SYGVKD. The CDR3 totals 13 residues. V gave up 4 bases and J gave up 4 bases, with 10 bases separating them. In nucleotides, the CDR3 is TGTGCCATCAGTGGTTCCGCAAGAGAGACCCAGTACTTC. Translating it yields CAISGSARETQYF.

Only a few counts were recorded for this clonotype. The rearrangement links TRBV20-1 to TRBJ2-1, with a tentative D call TRBD1 (5 bases). Between the trimmed V and J ends, which lost 0 bases and 5 bases, there was a span of 14 bases. The CDR3 runs 15 residues. Germline lookup yields CDR1 DFQATT and CDR2 SNEGSKA (reference sequence). This CDR3 reads CSARDSVAGNNEQFF. The CDR3 DNA sequence: TGCAGTGCTAGAGATTCAGTCGCAGGGAACAATGAGCAGTTCTTC.

This clonotype was counted a few times. The chain has TRBV7-6 and TRBJ2-5; 9 positions match TRBD2. Trimming cost V 10 bases and J 4 bases; bases outside gene matches: 13. Germline assignment: CDR1 SGHVS and CDR2 FNYEAQ. The CDR3 consists of 15 residues. The CDR3 here is CATSAGRGGGETQYF. The CDR3 coding sequence is TGTGCCACCTCCGCCGGGCGGGGGGGCGGAGAGACCCAGTACTTC. The variable domain in full, completed from reference TRBV7-6 and TRBJ2-5, reads GAGVSQSPRYKVTKRGQDVALRCDPISGHVSLYWYRQALGQGPEFLTYFNYEAQQDKSGLPNDRFSAERPEGSISTLTIQRTEQRDSAMYRCATSAGRGGGETQYFGPGTRLLVL.

The rearrangement uses TRBV2 and TRBJ2-3, with D tentatively TRBD2 (7 bases). This CDR3 contains 13 residues. Per germline, CDR1 SNHLY and CDR2 FYNNEI. The germline V and J ends were trimmed by 8 bases and 2 bases, with 11 bases remaining between them. The CDR3 reads CASGGGLTDTQYF. The DNA of the CDR3 is TGTGCCAGCGGGGGGGGGCTCACAGATACGCAGTATTTT.

V gene TRBV30 combines with J gene TRBJ2-3; 8 nucleotides agree with TRBD2. Germline CDR1 is GTSNPN and CDR2 is SVGIG (reference sequence). Trimming cost V 5 bases and J 2 bases; bases outside gene matches: 3. The CDR3 extends over 13 amino acids. The CDR3 DNA follows: TGTGCCTGGGTAGCGGGGTTCACAGATACGCAGTATTTT. The encoded protein is CAWVAGFTDTQYF. The complete variable domain, with remaining parts taken from reference TRBV30 and TRBJ2-3, reads SQTIHQWPATLVQPVGSPLSLECTVEGTSNPNLYWYRQAAGRGLQLLFYSVGIGQISSEVPQNLSASRPQDRQFILSSKKLLLSDSGFYLCAWVAGFTDTQYFGPGTRLTVL.

Only a few counts were recorded for this clonotype. The rearrangement joins TRBV5-6 to TRBJ1-5; D may be TRBD1 (5 bases). The CDR3 runs to 15 residues. V was clipped by 4 bases and J by 3 bases, with 14 bases between them. Germline V gene lookup returns CDR1 SGHDT and CDR2 YYEEEE. This CDR3 reads CASSPSGRVNQPQHF. Here the CDR3 DNA reads TGTGCCAGCAGCCCCTCCGGCAGGGTCAATCAGCCCCAGCATTTT.

This clonotype was found a few times. This chain links TRBV20-1 with TRBJ2-3, with a possible D match to TRBD2 (6 bases). Germline V gene sequence: CDR1 DFQATT, CDR2 SNEGSKA (reference sequence). V lost 4 bases and J 2 bases, leaving 19 bases between the germline ends. There are 16 residues in the CDR3. CDR3 in amino acids: CSAISRSGLITDTQYF. In DNA, the CDR3 is TGCAGTGCTATAAGCAGATCGGGACTTATCACAGATACGCAGTATTTT.